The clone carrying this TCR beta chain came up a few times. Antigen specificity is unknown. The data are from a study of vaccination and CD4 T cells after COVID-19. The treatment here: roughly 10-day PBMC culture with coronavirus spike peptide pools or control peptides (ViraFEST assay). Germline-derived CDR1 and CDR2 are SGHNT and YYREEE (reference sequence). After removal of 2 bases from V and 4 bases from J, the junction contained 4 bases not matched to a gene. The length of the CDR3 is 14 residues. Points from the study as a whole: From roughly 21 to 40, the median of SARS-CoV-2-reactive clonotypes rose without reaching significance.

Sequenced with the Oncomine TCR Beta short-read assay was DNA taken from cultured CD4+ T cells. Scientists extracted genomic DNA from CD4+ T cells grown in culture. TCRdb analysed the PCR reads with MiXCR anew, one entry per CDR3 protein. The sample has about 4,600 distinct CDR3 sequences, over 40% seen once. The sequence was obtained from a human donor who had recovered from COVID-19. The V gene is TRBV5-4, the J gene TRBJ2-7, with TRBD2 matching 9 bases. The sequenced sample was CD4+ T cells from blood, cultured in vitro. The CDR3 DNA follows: TGTGCCAGCAGCTTTAATAGCGGGGGATACGAGCAGTACTTC. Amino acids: CASSFNSGGYEQYF.